This TCR beta chain appears in the sequencing data of a study of regulatory T cells in long-lasting Graves disease. At the level of the study: Patients met the persistent Graves' disease definition after over 5 years of antithyroid drugs with positive TSH receptor antibodies.

The time point is: persistent/refractory GD, antithyroid drugs over 5 years with positive TRAb. PBMC RNA served as the TCR library source. CDR3-region Arm-PCR and iRepertoire HTBI primers produced the TCR beta libraries. TCRdb analysed the multiplex PCR reads with MiXCR anew, one entry per CDR3 protein. The sample lists about 660,000 distinct CDR3 sequences, about 30% occurring once. Trimming shortened V by 6 bases and J by 0 bases, and 14 bases separated the two germline ends. The CDR3 consists of 15 residues. Germline V gene sequence: CDR1 DFQATT, CDR2 SNEGSKA (reference sequence). About this clonotype: The missing conserved phenylalanine or tryptophan at the end of this CDR3 makes a read error likely.

This chain connects TRBV20-1 to TRBJ1-4; D ambiguous. Sample: peripheral blood mononuclear cells (PBMCs), taken when the disease was refractory, from a patient treated with antithyroid drugs. This receptor was identified in a female donor with Graves disease. The DNA for the CDR3 is TGCAGTGCCGCCGACCGGGCGACAACTAATGAAAAACTGTTTATT. It is translated as CSAADRATTNEKLFI.